This T cell receptor beta chain emerged from a study of cytomegalovirus exposure and HLA in healthy donors. Background on the study: Of roughly 400 genotyped donors, roughly 80% grouped in the Caucasian-associated ancestry cluster. Regarding the study as a whole: Altogether, 160 or so TCR beta chains were recorded as cytomegalovirus-associated. When presence/absence was analysed, sequencing depth was taken to be roughly uniform across donors.

Notes on this clone: Its antigen is currently unknown.

PCR used 60 Vbeta primers and 13 Jbeta primers. Generated by immunoSEQ multiplex PCR, the TCRdb table keeps only in-frame clones and is missing some. Of about 200,000 clones listed, approximately 86% were seen once; the top ten hold roughly 0.33%. This CDR3 is built from 16 residues. Trimming removed 4 bases at V and 0 bases at J, with 13 bases between. Germline CDR1 reads MGHRA; CDR2 reads YSYEKL. V is TRBV4-1 and J is TRBJ2-1, with D unclear. This clonotype originated in a woman aged 25-40 years in good health and CMV-seronegative. The source material was PBMCs. CDR3 DNA: TGCGCCAGCAGCCTACGGTATGAGAGCTCCTACAATGAGCAGTTCTTC. Amino acids: CASSLRYESSYNEQFF.